These 16 T cell receptor delta chains originate from one sample sequenced in a study of Vδ1+ human thymocytes (dated by TCRdb to the late 2010s). Study-level results and caveats: Unlike the oligoclonal repertoires in peripheral blood, the thymic TRG and TRD repertoires appeared highly polyclonal, with Gaussian CDR3 length distributions.

These TCRs are of unknown antigen specificity. Sequencing took place on an Illumina MiSeq. RNA extraction was performed with the RNeasy mini kit, and reverse transcription was done with Superscript III. Multiplex PCR was used to generate CDR3 amplicons, with pooled V-gene forward primers and a constant-region reverse primer carrying Illumina adaptor overhangs. Public reads were reanalyzed in TCRdb with CATT, and rows carrying the same DNA were merged afterwards. A total of some 55,000 delta-chain clones appear in this sample, about 15% of them only once. The ten largest account for 0.5% of the sample. Sequenced sample: Vdelta1+ gamma-delta thymocytes from the thymus. In the paper's terms, the cell subset or site label means: FACS-sorted CD3+ TCRalphabeta- TCRVdelta1+ TCRVdelta2- thymocytes. The receptor set was obtained from a boy in the first two years of life who had congenital heart surgery.

This clone was seen a few times. The chain carries TRDV2 and TRDJ3; D gene uncertain. The CDR3 is 15 residues long. Trimming stripped 0 bases from V and 2 bases from J, with 4 bases between. Germline CDR1 is GEAIGNYY and CDR2 is EKD. CDR3 coding DNA: TGTGCCTGTGACACCCCCCCCTGGGACACCCGACAGATGTTTTTC. This sequence encodes CACDTPPWDTRQMFF.

This clone was detected a few times. The rearrangement links TRDV1 to TRDJ1, with TRDD3 matching over 7 bases. The germline CDR1 and CDR2 sequences are TSWWSYY and QGS. V lost 4 bases, J lost 0 bases, and 32 bases stayed unmatched. The CDR3 extends over 24 amino acids. The CDR3 DNA follows: TGTGCTCTTGGGGGGAGATTTAACCCGAAAAGGGCCTCGTTGGGGGACTGGTACACCGATAAACTCATCTTT. This encodes CALGGRFNPKRASLGDWYTDKLIF.

This clone has a handful of counts. The chain is built from TRDV1 and TRDJ1, with TRDD3 matching over 8 bases. The CDR3 runs to 19 residues. The germline gives CDR1 TSWWSYY, CDR2 QGS. V shed 4 bases and J 4 bases; nucleotides not matched to a gene: 20. The CDR3 DNA sequence: TGTGCTCTTGGGGTTCTTCGTACTGGGGGTCGACCCCTTTTCGATAAACTCATCTTT. Translated, it gives CALGVLRTGGRPLFDKLIF.

This chain uses TRDV1 with TRDJ1; TRDD3 agrees at 8 bases. Trimming removed 3 bases from V and 0 bases from J; junction bases left unmatched: 18. There are 20 residues in the CDR3. Germline CDR1 and CDR2: TSWWSYY and QGS. The CDR3 DNA follows: TGTGCTCTTGGGGATCCTCTTCCTGCTGGGGGACCCTTGTACACCGATAAACTCATCTTT. Translating gives CALGDPLPAGGPLYTDKLIF.

The V and J genes are TRDV1 and TRDJ1; 12 bases map to TRDD3. Germline CDR1 and CDR2: TSWWSYY and QGS. The trim removed 0 bases at V and 9 bases at J, leaving 29 bases unmatched. This CDR3 contains 23 residues. DNA of the CDR3: TGTGCTCTTGGGGAACTAAAGACCCCACACCGTTCTGGGGGATACGCGATCGGACAGGAACTCATCTTT. This encodes CALGELKTPHRSGGYAIGQELIF.

The gene calls are TRDV1 and TRDJ1; 11 bases are shared with TRDD3. Germline assignment: CDR1 TSWWSYY and CDR2 QGS. CDR3 length equals 19 residues. Unmatched junction bases numbered 14, after V lost 1 base and J lost 4 bases. CDR3 bases: TGTGCTCTTGGGGAACGGCCTCCTGGGGGATACCTGTTCATCGATAAACTCATCTTT. Translation gives CALGERPPGGYLFIDKLIF.

Points on this clone: The sample holds other DNA sequences that translate to the same CDR3. The chain combines TRDV1 with TRDJ1, with D possibly being TRDD2 (6 bases). Germline V CDR1 and CDR2: TSWWSYY, QGS. Trimming shortened V by 4 bases and J by 2 bases, and 8 bases separated the two germline ends. The length of the CDR3 is 13 residues. CDR3 residues: CALGALPTDKLIF. The CDR3 nucleotides are TGTGCTCTTGGGGCACTTCCTACCGATAAACTCATCTTT.

This chain joins TRDV1 and TRDJ1, with TRDD3 identical over 9 bases. The germline V gene encodes CDR1 TSWWSYY and CDR2 QGS. The V segment lost 1 base and the J segment 1 base; nucleotides outside the gene matches: 31. This CDR3 has 25 residues. CDR3 region: CALGEPRPLTQRILYWGIITDKLIF. DNA for the CDR3: TGTGCTCTTGGGGAACCCAGGCCCCTCACGCAACGGATCCTGTATTGGGGGATAATCACCGATAAACTCATCTTT.

This clone appeared a few times. The chain recombines TRDV1 with TRDJ1; 8 nucleotides line up with TRDD3. CDR3 length: 19 amino acids. Per the germline V gene, CDR1 is TSWWSYY and CDR2 is QGS. Unmatched junction bases numbered 14, after V lost 2 bases and J lost 0 bases. DNA for the CDR3: TGTGCTCTTGGGGAATTCACCGGTTGGGGGATCCCGTACACCGATAAACTCATCTTT. Its translation is CALGEFTGWGIPYTDKLIF.

J is TRDJ1 and V is TRDV1; 13 bases align to TRDD3. The CDR3 loop spans 20 amino acids. Losses at the gene ends were 0 bases for V and 1 base for J; bases not matched to a gene: 11. From germline, CDR1 is TSWWSYY and CDR2 QGS. CDR3: CALGELPFPNWGIRTDKLIF. CDR3 sequence (DNA): TGTGCTCTTGGGGAACTTCCTTTCCCTAACTGGGGGATACGCACCGATAAACTCATCTTT.

This clone was seen a few times. The chain has TRDV1 and TRDJ1, with 7 positions matching TRDD3. With V trimmed by 4 bases and J by 3 bases, 23 bases remained unmatched. The V gene's germline CDR1 is TSWWSYY and CDR2 QGS. The CDR3 has 20 amino acids. The CDR3 reads CALGGAVPSGGLKYSDKLIF. CDR3 sequence (DNA): TGTGCTCTTGGGGGCGCGGTCCCCTCTGGGGGCCTCAAATATTCCGATAAACTCATCTTT.

The chain couples TRDV1 to TRDJ1; TRDD3 matches at 12 bases. Germline V CDR1 and CDR2: TSWWSYY, QGS. Trimming cost V 4 bases and J 0 bases; bases outside gene matches: 15. The CDR3 sequence is 20 residues long. The CDR3 spells CALGAVHFPWGIRYTDKLIF. In DNA, the CDR3 is TGTGCTCTTGGGGCAGTACACTTCCCCTGGGGGATACGGTACACCGATAAACTCATCTTT.

The genes are TRDV1 and TRDJ1, with 7 nucleotides matching TRDD2. The CDR3 extends over 18 amino acids. Germline V gene sequence: CDR1 TSWWSYY, CDR2 QGS. Trimming took 1 base from V and 1 from J; bases not matched to a gene: 12. CDR3: CALGEPVSYGGFTDKLIF. The CDR3 DNA is TGTGCTCTTGGGGAACCCGTTTCCTACGGGGGGTTCACCGATAAACTCATCTTT.

This clone has a handful of counts. The gene calls are TRDV1 and TRDJ1; 9 nucleotides align to TRDD3. CDR1 and CDR2 (germline): TSWWSYY, QGS. V dropped 3 bases and J dropped 2; count of bases not matched to a gene: 13. This CDR3 has 18 residues. DNA of the CDR3: TGTGCTCTTGGGGACTACGTACTAGGTTGGGGGATAACCGATAAACTCATCTTT. Its translation is CALGDYVLGWGITDKLIF.

There are a few counts of this clone. V is TRDV1 and J is TRDJ1; the D is unclear. The ends were cut back, 0 bases at V and 2 bases at J, with 19 bases in the middle. The germline V gene encodes CDR1 TSWWSYY and CDR2 QGS. The CDR3 totals 18 residues. Written as DNA, the CDR3 is TGTGCTCTTGGGGAACTGTGGAGACTGAGCTCTTCTACCGATAAACTCATCTTT. This sequence encodes CALGELWRLSSSTDKLIF.

This chain connects TRDV1 to TRDJ1, with D possibly TRDD3 on 6 matching bases. Germline V CDR1 and CDR2: TSWWSYY, QGS. Trimming took off 3 bases at V and 1 base at J, with 33 bases between the two ends. The CDR3 contains 22 residues. Here the CDR3 reads CALGDLPYLNRRGWGTTDKLIF. DNA of the CDR3: TGTGCTCTTGGGGATCTCCCGTACCTAAACCGGCGGGGCTGGGGAACCACCGATAAACTCATCTTT.